This record covers a single T cell receptor beta chain. Its target is unknown. Here immunoSEQ multiplex PCR was the method, and the copy in TCRdb shows in-frame clones only, minus some. The sample records approximately 89,000 clones, 87% being singletons. These data originate in a study of OX40 agonist ivuxolimab in advanced cancers. On the study more broadly: While on treatment, patients had intravenous ivuxolimab at 0.01 to 10 mg/kg every 2 weeks. Study findings and constraints: CD4+ and CD8+ blood T cells expanded clonally by week 6 at 0.1 to 3.0 mg/kg. Average numbers of expanded clones were greater in CD8+ T cells than in CD4+.

In germline, CDR1 is KGHSH, CDR2 LQKENI. The CDR3 sequence is 17 residues long. The V end lost 6 bases, the J end lost 4 bases, and 19 bases lay between the germline ends. Drawing of blood for sampling happened at baseline, at cycle 4 day 1, and at cycle 7 day 1. The sequence was collected from an adult with an advanced solid tumor such as melanoma, head and neck, liver or kidney cancer. The sample was CD4+ or CD8+ T cells sorted from blood, taken in a trial of the OX40 agonist ivuxolimab. The V gene is TRBV18, the J gene TRBJ2-6; D is possibly TRBD2 (6 bases). CDR3 nucleotide sequence: TGTGCCAGCTCGTTCGGGACTCCCAAAACCGGGGCCAACGTCCTGACTTTC. Protein sequence: CASSFGTPKTGANVLTF.